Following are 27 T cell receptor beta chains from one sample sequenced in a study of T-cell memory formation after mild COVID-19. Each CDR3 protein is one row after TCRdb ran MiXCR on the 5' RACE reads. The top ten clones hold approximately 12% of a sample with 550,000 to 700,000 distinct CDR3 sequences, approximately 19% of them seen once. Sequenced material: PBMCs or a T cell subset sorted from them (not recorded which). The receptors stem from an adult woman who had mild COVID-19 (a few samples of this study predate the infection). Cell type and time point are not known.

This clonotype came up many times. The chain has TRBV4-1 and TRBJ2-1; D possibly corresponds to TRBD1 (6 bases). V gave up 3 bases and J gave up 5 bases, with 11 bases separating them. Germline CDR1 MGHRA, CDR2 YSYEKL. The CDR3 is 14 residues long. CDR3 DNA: TGCGCCAGCAGCCAGCACGGACAGAACAATGAGCAGTTCTTC. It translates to CASSQHGQNNEQFF.

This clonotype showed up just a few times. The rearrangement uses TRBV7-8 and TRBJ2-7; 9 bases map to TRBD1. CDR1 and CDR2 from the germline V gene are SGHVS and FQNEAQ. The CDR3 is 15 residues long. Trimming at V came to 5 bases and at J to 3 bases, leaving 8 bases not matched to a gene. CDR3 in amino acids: CASSTRQGVVYEQYF. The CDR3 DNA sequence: TGTGCCAGCAGCACAAGACAGGGGGTAGTCTACGAGCAGTACTTC.

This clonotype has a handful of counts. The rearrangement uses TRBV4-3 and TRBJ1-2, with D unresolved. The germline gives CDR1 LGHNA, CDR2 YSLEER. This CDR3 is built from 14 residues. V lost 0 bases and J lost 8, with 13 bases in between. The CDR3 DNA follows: TGCGCCAGCAGCCAAGAAATCGGGGTCAGGGGCTACACCTTC. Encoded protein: CASSQEIGVRGYTF.

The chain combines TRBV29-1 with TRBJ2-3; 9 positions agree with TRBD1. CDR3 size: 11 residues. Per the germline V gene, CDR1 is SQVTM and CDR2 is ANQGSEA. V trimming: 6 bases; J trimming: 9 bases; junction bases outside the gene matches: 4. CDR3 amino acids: CSVGDRDTQYF. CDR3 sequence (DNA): TGCAGCGTCGGGGACAGGGACACGCAGTATTTT.

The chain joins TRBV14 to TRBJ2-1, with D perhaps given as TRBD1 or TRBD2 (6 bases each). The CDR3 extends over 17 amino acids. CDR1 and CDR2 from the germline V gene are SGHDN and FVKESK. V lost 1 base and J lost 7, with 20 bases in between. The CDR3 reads CASSQGPGAPGMNEQFF. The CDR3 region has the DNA TGTGCCAGCAGCCAAGGTCCGGGGGCCCCGGGAATGAATGAGCAGTTCTTC.

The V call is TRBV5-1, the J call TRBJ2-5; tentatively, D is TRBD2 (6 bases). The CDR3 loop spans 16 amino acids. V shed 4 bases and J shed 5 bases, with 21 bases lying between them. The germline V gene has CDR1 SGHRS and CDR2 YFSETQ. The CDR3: CASSPTSVTSWETQYF. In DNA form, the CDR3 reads TGCGCCAGCAGCCCGACCTCCGTGACTAGTTGGGAGACCCAGTACTTC.

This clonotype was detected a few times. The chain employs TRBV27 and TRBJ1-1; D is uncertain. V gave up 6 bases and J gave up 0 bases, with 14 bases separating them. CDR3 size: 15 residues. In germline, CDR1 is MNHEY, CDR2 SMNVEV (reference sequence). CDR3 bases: TGTGCCAGCAGACACATAATGAACTTGAACACTGAAGCTTTCTTT. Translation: CASRHIMNLNTEAFF.

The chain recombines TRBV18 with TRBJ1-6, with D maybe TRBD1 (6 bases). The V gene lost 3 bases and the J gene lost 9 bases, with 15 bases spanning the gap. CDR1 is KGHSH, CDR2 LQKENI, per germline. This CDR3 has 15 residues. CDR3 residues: CASSPGTLRGSPLHF. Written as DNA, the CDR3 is TGTGCCAGCTCACCGGGGACACTGAGGGGTTCACCCCTCCACTTT.

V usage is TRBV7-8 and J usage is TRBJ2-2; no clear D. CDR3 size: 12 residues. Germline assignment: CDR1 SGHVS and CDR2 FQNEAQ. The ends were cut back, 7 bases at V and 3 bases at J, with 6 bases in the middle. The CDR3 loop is CASKPHTGELFF. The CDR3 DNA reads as TGTGCCAGCAAGCCCCACACCGGGGAGCTGTTTTTT.

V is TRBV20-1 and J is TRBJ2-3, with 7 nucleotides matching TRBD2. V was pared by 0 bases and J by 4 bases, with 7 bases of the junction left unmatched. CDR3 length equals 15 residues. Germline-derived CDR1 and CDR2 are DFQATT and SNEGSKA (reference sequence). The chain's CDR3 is CSARDGGGGPDTQYF. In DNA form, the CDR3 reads TGCAGTGCTAGAGATGGCGGGGGAGGACCAGATACGCAGTATTTT.

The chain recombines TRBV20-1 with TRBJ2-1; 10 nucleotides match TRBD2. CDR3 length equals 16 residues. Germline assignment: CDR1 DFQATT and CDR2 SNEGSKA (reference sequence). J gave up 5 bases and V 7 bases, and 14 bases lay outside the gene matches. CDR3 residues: CSEGPSGGGQNNEQFF. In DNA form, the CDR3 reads TGCAGTGAAGGGCCTAGCGGGGGAGGGCAAAACAATGAGCAGTTCTTC.

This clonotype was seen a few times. The CDR3 spells CATGWRELFF. The CDR3 DNA reads TGTGCCACCGGTTGGAGGGAGCTGTTTTTT. This chain connects TRBV24-1 to TRBJ2-2; unclear D gene. The CDR3 has 10 residues. Germline CDR1 reads KGHDR; CDR2 reads SFDVKD. Trimming shortened V by 9 bases and J by 9 bases, and 7 bases separated the two germline ends.

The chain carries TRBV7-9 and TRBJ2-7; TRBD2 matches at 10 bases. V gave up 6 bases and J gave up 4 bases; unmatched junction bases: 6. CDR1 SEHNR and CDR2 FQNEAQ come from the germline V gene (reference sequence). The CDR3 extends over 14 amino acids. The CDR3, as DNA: TGTGCCAGCAGTGGTAGCGGGGGGCCATACGAGCAGTACTTC. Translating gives CASSGSGGPYEQYF.

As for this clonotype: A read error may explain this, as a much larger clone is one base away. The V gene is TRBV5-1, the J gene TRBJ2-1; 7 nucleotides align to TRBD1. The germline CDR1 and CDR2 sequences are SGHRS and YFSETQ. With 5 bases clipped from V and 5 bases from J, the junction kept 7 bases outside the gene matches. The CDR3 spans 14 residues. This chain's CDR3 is CASRTGYRHNEQFF. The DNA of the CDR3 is TGCGCCAGCAGGACAGGGTACAGGCACAATGAGCAGTTCTTC.

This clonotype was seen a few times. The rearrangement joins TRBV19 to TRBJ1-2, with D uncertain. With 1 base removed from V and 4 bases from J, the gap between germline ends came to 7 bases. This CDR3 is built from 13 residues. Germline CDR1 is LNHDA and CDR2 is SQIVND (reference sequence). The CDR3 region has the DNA TGTGCCAGTAGTATAGTCCCAGGCTATGGCTACACCTTC. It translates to CASSIVPGYGYTF.

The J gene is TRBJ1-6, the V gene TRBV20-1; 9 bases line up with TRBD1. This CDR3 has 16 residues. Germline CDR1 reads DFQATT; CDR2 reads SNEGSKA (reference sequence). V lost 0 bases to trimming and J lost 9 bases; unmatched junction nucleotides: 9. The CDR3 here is CSARDFGQGTGSPLHF. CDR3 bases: TGCAGTGCTAGAGATTTCGGACAGGGGACTGGTTCACCCCTCCACTTT.

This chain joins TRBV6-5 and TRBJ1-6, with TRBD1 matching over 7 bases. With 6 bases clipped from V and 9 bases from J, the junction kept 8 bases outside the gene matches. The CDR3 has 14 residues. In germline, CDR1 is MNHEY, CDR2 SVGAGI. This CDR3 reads CASSLQGIGSPLHF. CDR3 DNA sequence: TGTGCCAGCAGCCTACAGGGGATAGGTTCACCCCTCCACTTT.

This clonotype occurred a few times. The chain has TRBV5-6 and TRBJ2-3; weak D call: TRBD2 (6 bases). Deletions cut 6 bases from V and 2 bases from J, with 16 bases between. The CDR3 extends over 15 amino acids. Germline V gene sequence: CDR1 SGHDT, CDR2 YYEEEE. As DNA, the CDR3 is TGTGCCAGCAACCCGGGACTTCAACTCACAGATACGCAGTATTTT. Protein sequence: CASNPGLQLTDTQYF. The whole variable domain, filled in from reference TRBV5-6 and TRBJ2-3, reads DAGVTQSPTHLIKTRGQQVTLRCSPKSGHDTVSWYQQALGQGPQFIFQYYEEEERQRGNFPDRFSGHQFPNYSSELNVNALLLGDSALYLCASNPGLQLTDTQYFGPGTRLTVL.

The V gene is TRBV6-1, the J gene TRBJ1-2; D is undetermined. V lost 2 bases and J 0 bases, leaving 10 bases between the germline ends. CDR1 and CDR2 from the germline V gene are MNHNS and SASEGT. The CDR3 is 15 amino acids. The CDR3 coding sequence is TGTGCCAGCAGTGAATGGCCTGCCGCTAACTATGGCTACACCTTC. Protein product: CASSEWPAANYGYTF.

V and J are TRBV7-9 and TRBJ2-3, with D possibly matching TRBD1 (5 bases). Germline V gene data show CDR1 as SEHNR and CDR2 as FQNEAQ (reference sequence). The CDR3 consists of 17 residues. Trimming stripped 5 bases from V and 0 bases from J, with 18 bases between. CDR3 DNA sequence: TGTGCCAGCAGCCCCGTGGGGCTAACAATGAGCACAGATACGCAGTATTTT. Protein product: CASSPVGLTMSTDTQYF.

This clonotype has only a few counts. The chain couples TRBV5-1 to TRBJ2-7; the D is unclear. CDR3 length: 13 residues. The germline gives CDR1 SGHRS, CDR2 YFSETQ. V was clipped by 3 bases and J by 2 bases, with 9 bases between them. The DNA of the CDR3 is TGCGCCAGCAGCTGGCAGTCAACCTACGAGCAGTACTTC. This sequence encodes CASSWQSTYEQYF.

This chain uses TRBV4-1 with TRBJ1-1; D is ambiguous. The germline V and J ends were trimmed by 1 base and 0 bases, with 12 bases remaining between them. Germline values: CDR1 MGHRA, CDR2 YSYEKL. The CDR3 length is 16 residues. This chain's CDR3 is CASSQASWVVNTEAFF. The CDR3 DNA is TGCGCCAGCAGCCAAGCCTCCTGGGTGGTGAACACTGAAGCTTTCTTT.

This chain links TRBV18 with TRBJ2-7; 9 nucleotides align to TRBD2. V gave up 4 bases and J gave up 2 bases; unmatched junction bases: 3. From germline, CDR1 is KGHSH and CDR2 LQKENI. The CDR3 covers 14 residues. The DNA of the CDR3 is TGTGCCAGCTCACGGACTAGCGCAGCCTACGAGCAGTACTTC. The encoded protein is CASSRTSAAYEQYF.

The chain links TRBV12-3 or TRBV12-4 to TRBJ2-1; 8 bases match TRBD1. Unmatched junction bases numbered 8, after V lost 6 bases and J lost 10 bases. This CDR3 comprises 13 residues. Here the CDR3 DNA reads TGTGCCAGCAGCCAGACAGGGGCGGAGGAGCAGTTCTTC. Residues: CASSQTGAEEQFF.

The CDR3 region has the DNA TGTGCCAGCAGCCGGTCTAGCTCTTACCAAGAGACCCAGTACTTC. It is translated as CASSRSSSYQETQYF. The genes are TRBV14 and TRBJ2-5, with D possibly matching TRBD2 (5 bases). Trimming cost V 4 bases and J 0 bases, with 12 bases left between them. Germline-derived CDR1 and CDR2 are SGHDN and FVKESK. This CDR3 has 15 residues. Full variable domain (remainder filled in from reference TRBV14 and TRBJ2-5): EAGVTQFPSHSVIEKGQTVTLRCDPISGHDNLYWYRRVMGKEIKFLLHFVKESKQDESGMPNNRFLAERTGGTYSTLKVQPAELEDSGVYFCASSRSSSYQETQYFGPGTRLLVL.

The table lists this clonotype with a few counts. This CDR3 is CASSLVRYRRQNTEAFF. The CDR3, as DNA: TGTGCCAGCAGCTTAGTCAGGTATAGGAGGCAGAACACTGAAGCTTTCTTT. The chain uses TRBV7-8 and TRBJ1-1; D ambiguous. With 1 base removed from V and 1 base from J, the gap between germline ends came to 16 bases. Germline V lookup: CDR1 SGHVS, CDR2 FQNEAQ. The CDR3 has 17 residues.

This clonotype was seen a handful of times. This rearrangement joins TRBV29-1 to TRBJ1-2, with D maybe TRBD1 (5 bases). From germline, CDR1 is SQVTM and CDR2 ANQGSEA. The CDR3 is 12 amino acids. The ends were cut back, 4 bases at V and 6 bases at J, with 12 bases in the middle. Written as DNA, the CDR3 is TGCAGCGTTGCTCAGGGTAGTGATGGCTACACCTTC. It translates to CSVAQGSDGYTF.